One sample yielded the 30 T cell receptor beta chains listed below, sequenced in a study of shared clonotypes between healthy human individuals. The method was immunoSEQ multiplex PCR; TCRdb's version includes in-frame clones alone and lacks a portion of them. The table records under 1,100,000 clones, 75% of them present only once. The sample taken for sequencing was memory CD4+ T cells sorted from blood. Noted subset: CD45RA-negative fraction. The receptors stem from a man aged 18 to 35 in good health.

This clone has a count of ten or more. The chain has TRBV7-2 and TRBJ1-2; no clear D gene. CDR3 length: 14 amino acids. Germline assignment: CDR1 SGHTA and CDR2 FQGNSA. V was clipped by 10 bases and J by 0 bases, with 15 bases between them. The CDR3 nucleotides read TGTGCCACCTTGGAGGATAGGACTAACTATGGCTACACCTTC. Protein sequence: CATLEDRTNYGYTF.

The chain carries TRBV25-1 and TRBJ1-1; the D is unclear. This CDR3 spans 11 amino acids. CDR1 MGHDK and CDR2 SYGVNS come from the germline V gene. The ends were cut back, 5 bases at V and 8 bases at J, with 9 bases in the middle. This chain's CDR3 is CASSSWSEAFF. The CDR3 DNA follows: TGTGCCAGCAGTAGCTGGTCCGAAGCTTTCTTT.

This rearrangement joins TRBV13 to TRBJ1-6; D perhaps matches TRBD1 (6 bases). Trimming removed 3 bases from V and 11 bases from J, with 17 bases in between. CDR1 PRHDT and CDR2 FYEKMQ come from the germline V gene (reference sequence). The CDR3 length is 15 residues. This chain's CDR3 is CASSLGGARYTPLHF. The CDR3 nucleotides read TGTGCCAGCAGCTTGGGGGGGGCGAGGTATACACCCCTCCACTTT. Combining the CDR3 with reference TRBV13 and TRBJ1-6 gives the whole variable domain AAGVIQSPRHLIKEKRETATLKCYPIPRHDTVYWYQQGPGQDPQFLISFYEKMQSDKGSIPDRFSAQQFSDYHSELNMSSLELGDSALYFCASSLGGARYTPLHFGNGTRLTVT.

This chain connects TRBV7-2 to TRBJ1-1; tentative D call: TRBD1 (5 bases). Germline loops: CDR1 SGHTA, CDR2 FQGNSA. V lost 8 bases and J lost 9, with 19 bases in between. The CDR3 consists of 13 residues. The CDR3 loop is CASGLGGGLQAFF. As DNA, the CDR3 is TGTGCCAGCGGCCTTGGGGGGGGTCTGCAAGCTTTCTTT.

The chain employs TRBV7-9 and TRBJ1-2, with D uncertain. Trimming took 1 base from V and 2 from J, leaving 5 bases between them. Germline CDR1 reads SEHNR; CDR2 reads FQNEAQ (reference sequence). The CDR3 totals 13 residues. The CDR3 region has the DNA TGTGCCAGCAGCTTAGACAACAACTATGGCTACACCTTC. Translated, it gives CASSLDNNYGYTF.

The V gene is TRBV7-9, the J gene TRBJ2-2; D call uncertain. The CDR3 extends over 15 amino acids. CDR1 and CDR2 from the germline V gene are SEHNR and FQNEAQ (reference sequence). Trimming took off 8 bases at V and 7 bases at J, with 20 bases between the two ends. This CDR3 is CASAEGLGRGGELFF. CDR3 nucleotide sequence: TGTGCCAGCGCGGAAGGGCTAGGTCGCGGCGGGGAGCTGTTTTTT. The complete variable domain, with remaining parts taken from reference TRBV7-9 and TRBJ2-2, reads DTGVSQNPRHKITKRGQNVTFRCDPISEHNRLYWYRQTLGQGPEFLTYFQNEAQLEKSRLLSDRFSAERPKGSFSTLEIQRTEQGDSAMYLCASAEGLGRGGELFFGEGSRLTVL.

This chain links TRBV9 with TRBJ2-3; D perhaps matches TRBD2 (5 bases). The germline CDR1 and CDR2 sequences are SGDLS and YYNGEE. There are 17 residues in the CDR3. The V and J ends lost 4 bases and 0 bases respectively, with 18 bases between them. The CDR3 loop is CASSSYGGLRSTDTQYF. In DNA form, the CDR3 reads TGTGCCAGCAGCTCATATGGCGGGTTGAGGAGCACAGATACGCAGTATTTT.

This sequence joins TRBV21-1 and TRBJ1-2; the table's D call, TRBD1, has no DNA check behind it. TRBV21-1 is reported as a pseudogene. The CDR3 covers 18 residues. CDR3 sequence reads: CASSKVRDRTQGPYGYTF. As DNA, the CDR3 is TGTGCCAGCAGCAAAGTCCGGGACAGGACTCAGGGGCCCTATGGCTACACCTTC.

In DNA form, the CDR3 reads TGTGCCAGCAGTTACGGGACAGGCTCTCCCCGAGCTTTCTTT. This translates into CASSYGTGSPRAFF. The V and J genes are TRBV6-5 and TRBJ1-1; the match to TRBD1 covers 8 bases. The CDR3 totals 14 residues. Germline V CDR1 and CDR2: MNHEY, SVGAGI. Unmatched junction bases numbered 9, after V lost 2 bases and J lost 10 bases.

The CDR3 nucleotides read TGTGCCAGCAGCTCCGGGGGACAGAACAATCAGCCCCAGCATTTT. Its translation: CASSSGGQNNQPQHF. The rearrangement links TRBV11-2 to TRBJ1-5, with 7 nucleotides matching TRBD1. The CDR3 is 15 amino acids. The V and J ends lost 4 bases and 3 bases, in that order; junction bases with no gene match: 6. Germline V gene sequence: CDR1 SGHAT, CDR2 FQNNGV.

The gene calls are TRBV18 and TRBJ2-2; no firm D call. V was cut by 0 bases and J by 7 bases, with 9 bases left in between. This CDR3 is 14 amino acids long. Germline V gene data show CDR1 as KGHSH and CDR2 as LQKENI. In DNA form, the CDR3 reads TGTGCCAGCTCACCACCGGGCCGTAGCGGGGAGCTGTTTTTT. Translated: CASSPPGRSGELFF.

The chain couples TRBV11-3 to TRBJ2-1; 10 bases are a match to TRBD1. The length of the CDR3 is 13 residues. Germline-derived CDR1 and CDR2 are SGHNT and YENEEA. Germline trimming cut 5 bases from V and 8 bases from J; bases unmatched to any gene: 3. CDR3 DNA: TGTGCCAGCAGCAGACAGGGGGCTGATGAGCAGTTCTTC. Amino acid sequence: CASSRQGADEQFF.

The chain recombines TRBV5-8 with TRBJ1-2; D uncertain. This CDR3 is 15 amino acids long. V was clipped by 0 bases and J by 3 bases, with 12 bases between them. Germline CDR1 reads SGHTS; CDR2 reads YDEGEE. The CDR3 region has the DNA TGTGCCAGCAGCTTGGAACGGCCGGACTACTATGGCTACACCTTC. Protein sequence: CASSLERPDYYGYTF.

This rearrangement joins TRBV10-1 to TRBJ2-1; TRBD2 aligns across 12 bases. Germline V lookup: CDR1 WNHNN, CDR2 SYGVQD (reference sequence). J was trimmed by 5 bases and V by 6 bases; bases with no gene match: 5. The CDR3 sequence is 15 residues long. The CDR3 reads CASSDGLAGNNEQFF. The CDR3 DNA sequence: TGCGCCAGCAGCGACGGACTAGCGGGAAACAATGAGCAGTTCTTC.

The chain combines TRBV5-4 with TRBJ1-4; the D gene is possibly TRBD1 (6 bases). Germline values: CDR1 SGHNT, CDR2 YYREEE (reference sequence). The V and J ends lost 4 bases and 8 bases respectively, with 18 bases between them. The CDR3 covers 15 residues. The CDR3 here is CASSRSAGAKEKLFF. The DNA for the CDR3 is TGTGCCAGCAGCCGTTCCGCGGGGGCAAAAGAAAAACTGTTTTTT.

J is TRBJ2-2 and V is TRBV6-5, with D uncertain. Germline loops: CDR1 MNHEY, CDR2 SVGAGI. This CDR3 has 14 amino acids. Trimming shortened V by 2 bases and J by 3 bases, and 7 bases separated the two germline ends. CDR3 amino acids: CASSYRAYTGELFF. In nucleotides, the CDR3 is TGTGCCAGCAGTTACCGGGCCTACACCGGGGAGCTGTTTTTT.

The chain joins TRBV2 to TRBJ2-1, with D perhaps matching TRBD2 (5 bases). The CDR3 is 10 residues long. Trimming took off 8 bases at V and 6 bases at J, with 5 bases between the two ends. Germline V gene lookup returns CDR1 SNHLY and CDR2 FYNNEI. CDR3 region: CASGSNEQFF. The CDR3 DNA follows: TGTGCCAGCGGGAGCAATGAGCAGTTCTTC.

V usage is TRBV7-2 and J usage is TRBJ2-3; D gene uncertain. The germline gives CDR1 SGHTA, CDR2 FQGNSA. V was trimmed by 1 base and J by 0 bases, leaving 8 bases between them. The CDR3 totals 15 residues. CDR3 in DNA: TGTGCCAGCAGCTTAGGGCGCCCTAGCACAGATACGCAGTATTTT. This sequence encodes CASSLGRPSTDTQYF.

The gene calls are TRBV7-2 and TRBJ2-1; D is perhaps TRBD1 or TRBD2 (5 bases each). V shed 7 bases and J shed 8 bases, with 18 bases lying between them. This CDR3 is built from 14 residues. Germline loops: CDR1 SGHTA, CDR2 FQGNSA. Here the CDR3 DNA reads TGTGCCAGCAACTCGGGGCTAGAGACGGATGAGCAGTTCTTC. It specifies CASNSGLETDEQFF. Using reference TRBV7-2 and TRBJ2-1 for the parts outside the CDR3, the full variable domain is GAGVSQSPSNKVTEKGKDVELRCDPISGHTALYWYRQSLGQGLEFLIYFQGNSAPDKSGLPSDRFSAERTGGSVSTLTIQRTQQEDSAVYLCASNSGLETDEQFFGPGTRLTVL.

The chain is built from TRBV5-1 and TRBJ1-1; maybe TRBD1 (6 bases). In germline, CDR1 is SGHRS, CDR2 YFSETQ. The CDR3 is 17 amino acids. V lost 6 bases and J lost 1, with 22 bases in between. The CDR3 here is CASTQGTRIAGNTEAFF. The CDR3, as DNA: TGCGCCAGCACCCAGGGGACCCGCATCGCAGGGAACACTGAAGCTTTCTTT. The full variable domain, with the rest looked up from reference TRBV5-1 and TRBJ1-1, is KAGVTQTPRYLIKTRGQQVTLSCSPISGHRSVSWYQQTPGQGLQFLFEYFSETQRNKGNFPGRFSGRQFSNSRSEMNVSTLELGDSALYLCASTQGTRIAGNTEAFFGQGTRLTVV.

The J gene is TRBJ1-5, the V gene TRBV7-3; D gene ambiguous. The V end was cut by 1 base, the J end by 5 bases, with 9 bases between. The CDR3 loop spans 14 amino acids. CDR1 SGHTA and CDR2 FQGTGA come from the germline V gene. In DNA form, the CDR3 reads TGTGCCAGCAGCTTAAGACAAGGACATCAGCCCCAGCATTTT. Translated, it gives CASSLRQGHQPQHF.

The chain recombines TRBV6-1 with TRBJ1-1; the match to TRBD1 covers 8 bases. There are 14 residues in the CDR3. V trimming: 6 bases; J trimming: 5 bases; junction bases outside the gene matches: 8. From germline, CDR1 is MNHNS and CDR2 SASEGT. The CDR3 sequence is CASSFGQGETEAFF. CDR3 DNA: TGTGCCAGCAGCTTCGGACAGGGAGAAACTGAAGCTTTCTTT.

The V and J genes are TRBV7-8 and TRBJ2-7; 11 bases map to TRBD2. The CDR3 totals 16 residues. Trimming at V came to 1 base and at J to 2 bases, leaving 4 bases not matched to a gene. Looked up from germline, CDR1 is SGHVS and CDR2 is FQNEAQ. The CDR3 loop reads CASSLVAGGGTYEQYF. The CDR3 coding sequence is TGTGCCAGCAGCTTAGTAGCGGGAGGGGGTACCTACGAGCAGTACTTC.

The CDR3 nucleotides read TGCAGCGTTGCACAGGGTAGTTGGTCTGGGGCCAACGTCCTGACTTTC. It specifies CSVAQGSWSGANVLTF. V and J are TRBV29-1 and TRBJ2-6; maybe TRBD1 (6 bases). The germline CDR1 and CDR2 sequences are SQVTM and ANQGSEA. This CDR3 region has 16 residues. Deletions cut 4 bases from V and 1 base from J, with 14 bases between.

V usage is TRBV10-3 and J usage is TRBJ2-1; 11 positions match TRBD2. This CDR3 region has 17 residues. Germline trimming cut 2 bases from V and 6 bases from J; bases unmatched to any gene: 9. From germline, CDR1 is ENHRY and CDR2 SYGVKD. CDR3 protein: CAISETQLAGASNEQFF. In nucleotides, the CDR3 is TGTGCCATCAGTGAGACCCAACTAGCGGGGGCCTCCAATGAGCAGTTCTTC.

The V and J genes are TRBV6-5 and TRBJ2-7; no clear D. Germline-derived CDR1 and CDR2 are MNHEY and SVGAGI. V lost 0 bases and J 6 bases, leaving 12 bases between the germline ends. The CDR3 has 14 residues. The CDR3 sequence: CASSYSDVGPEQYF. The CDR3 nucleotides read TGTGCCAGCAGTTACTCAGATGTTGGGCCCGAGCAGTACTTC.

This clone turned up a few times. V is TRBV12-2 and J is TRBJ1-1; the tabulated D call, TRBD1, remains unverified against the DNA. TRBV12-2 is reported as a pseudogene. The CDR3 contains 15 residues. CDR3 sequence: CASRLADTGPTEAFF. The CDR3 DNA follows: TGTGCAAGTCGCTTAGCCGATACTGGGCCCACTGAAGCTTTCTTT.

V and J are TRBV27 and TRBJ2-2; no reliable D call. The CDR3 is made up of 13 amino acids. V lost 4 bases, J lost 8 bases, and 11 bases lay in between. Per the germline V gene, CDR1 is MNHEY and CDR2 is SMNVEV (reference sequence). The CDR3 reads CASSSLPTGELFF. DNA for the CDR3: TGTGCCAGCAGTTCCCTCCCTACGGGGGAGCTGTTTTTT.

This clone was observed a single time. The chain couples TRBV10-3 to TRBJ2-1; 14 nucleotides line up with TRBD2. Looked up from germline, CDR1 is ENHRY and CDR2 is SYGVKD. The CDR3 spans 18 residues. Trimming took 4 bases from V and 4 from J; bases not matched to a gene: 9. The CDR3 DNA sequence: TGTGCCATCAGTGGCCTGACTAGCGGGAGGGCGGGGTACAATGAGCAGTTCTTC. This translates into CAISGLTSGRAGYNEQFF.

The CDR3 DNA reads TGTGCCAGCAGTTACTTGGGCGCTAGCACAGATACGCAGTATTTT. It specifies CASSYLGASTDTQYF. The V gene is TRBV6-5, the J gene TRBJ2-3; D not certain. The CDR3 has 15 amino acids. Germline V lookup: CDR1 MNHEY, CDR2 SVGAGI. V lost 1 base and J lost 0, with 8 bases in between.